What follows is one T cell receptor (beta chain) and its context. CDR1 is SGHRS, CDR2 YFSETQ, per germline. This CDR3 has 14 amino acids. Trimming left V 5 bases short and J 2 bases short, with 10 bases between. This entry is derived from a study of cytomegalovirus exposure and HLA in healthy donors. PCR primers comprised 60 Vbeta and 13 Jbeta primers. Sequenced by immunoSEQ multiplex PCR; TCRdb stores in-frame clones only, minus some. The table has around 140,000 clones, approximately 80% seen once. The chain recombines TRBV5-1 with TRBJ2-2; D remains ambiguous. What was sequenced was PBMCs. The sequence derives from a man aged 35 to 55 in good health and CMV-seronegative. This chain's CDR3 is CASSRTGNTGELFF. CDR3 DNA sequence: TGCGCCAGCAGTCGTACGGGTAACACCGGGGAGCTGTTTTTT.